This T cell receptor beta chain is drawn from a study of CD8+ T cells in alopecia areata. The study team obtained lesional scalp punch biopsies and peripheral blood from alopecia areata patients. After isolation, RNA underwent reverse transcription to generate cDNA as the sequencing template. Measured with immunoSEQ multiplex PCR; TCRdb has only the in-frame clones, and not every one. The table has some 130,000 clones, roughly 50% seen once; the top ten hold under 6.5%. V lost 0 bases to trimming and J lost 7 bases, with 12 bases between them. The CDR3 consists of 13 residues. Germline V CDR1 and CDR2: GTSNPN, SVGIG (reference sequence).

The chain is built from TRBV30 and TRBJ2-5, with a possible D match to TRBD2 (5 bases). The sequencing here drew on CD4+ T cells sorted from blood, taken at week 0. The sequence came from a human donor with alopecia areata. This chain's CDR3 is CAWSVQPTRTQYF. CDR3 coding DNA: TGTGCCTGGAGTGTCCAGCCCACTAGGACCCAGTACTTC. The entire variable domain, with the rest obtained from reference TRBV30 and TRBJ2-5, is as follows: SQTIHQWPATLVQPVGSPLSLECTVEGTSNPNLYWYRQAAGRGLQLLFYSVGIGQISSEVPQNLSASRPQDRQFILSSKKLLLSDSGFYLCAWSVQPTRTQYFGPGTRLLVL.